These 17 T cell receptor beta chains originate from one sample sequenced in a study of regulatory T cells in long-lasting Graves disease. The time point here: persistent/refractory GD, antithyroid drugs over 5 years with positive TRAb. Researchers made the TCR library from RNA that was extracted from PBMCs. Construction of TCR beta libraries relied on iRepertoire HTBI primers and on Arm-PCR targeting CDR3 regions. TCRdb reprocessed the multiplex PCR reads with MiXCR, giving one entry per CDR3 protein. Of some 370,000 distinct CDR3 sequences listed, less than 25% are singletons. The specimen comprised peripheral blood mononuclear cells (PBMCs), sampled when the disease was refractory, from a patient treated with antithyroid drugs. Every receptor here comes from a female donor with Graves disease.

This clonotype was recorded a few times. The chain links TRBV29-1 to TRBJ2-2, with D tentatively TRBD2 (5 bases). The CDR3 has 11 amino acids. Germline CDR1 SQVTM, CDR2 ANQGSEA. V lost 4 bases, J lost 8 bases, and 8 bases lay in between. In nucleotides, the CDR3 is TGCAGCGTTGTCGGGGAGGGGGAGCTGTTTTTT. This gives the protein CSVVGEGELFF.

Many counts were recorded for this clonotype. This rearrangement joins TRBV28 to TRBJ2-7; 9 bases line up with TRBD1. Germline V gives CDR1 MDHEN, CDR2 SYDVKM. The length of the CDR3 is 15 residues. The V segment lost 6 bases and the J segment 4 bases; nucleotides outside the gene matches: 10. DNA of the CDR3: TGTGCCAGCAGGAGTCACGGACAGGGGAATTACGAGCAGTACTTC. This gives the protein CASRSHGQGNYEQYF.

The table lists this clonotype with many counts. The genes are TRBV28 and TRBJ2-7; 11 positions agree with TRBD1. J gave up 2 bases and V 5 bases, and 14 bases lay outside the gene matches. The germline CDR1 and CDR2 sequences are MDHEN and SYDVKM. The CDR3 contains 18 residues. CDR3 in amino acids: CASSTLFPDRGQPYEQYF. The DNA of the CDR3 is TGTGCCAGCAGTACACTTTTTCCGGACAGGGGGCAACCCTACGAGCAGTACTTC.

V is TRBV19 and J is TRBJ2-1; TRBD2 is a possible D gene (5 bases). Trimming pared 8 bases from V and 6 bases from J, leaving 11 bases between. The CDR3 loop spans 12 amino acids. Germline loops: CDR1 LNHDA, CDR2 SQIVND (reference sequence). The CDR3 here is CASGGVTNEQFF. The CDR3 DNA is TGTGCCAGTGGAGGTGTTACCAATGAGCAGTTCTTC.

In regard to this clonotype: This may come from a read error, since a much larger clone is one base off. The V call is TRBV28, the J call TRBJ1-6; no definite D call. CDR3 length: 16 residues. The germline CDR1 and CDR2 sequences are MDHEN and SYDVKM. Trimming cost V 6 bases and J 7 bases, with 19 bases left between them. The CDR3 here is CASSTALSENNSPLHF. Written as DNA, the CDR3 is TGTGCCAGCAGCACTGCCCTGAGTGAAAACAATTCACCCCTCCACTTT.

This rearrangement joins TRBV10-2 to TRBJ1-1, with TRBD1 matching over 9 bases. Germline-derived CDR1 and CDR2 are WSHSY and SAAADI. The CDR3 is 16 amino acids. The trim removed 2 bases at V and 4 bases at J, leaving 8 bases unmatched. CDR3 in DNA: TGCGCCAGCAGTGAGCCCTACAGGGGGCCCGGCACTGAAGCTTTCTTT. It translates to CASSEPYRGPGTEAFF.

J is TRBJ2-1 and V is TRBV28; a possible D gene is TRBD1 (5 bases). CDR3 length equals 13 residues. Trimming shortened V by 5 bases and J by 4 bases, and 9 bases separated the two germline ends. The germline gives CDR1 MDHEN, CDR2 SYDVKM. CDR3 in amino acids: CASSGAAYNEQFF. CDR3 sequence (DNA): TGTGCCAGCAGTGGGGCAGCTTACAATGAGCAGTTCTTC.

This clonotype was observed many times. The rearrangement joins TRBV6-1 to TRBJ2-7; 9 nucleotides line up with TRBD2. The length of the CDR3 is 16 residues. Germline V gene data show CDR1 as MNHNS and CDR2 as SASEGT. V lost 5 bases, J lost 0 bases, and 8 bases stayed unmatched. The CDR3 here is CASSPRLAAFSYEQYF. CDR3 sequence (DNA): TGTGCCAGCAGTCCACGACTAGCGGCCTTCTCCTACGAGCAGTACTTC.

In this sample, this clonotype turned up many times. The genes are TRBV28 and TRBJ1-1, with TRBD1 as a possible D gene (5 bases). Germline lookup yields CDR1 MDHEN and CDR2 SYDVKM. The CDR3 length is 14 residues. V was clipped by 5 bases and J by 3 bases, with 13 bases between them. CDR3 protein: CASSNRQTYTEAFF. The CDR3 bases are TGTGCCAGCAGTAACAGACAGACGTACACTGAAGCTTTCTTT.

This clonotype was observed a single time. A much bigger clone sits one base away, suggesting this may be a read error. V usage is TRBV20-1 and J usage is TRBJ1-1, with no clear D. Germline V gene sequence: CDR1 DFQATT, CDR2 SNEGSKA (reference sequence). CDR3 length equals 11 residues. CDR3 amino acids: CGASTPTEAFF. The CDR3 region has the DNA TGCGGTGCTAGTACTCCGACTGAAGCTTTCTTT.

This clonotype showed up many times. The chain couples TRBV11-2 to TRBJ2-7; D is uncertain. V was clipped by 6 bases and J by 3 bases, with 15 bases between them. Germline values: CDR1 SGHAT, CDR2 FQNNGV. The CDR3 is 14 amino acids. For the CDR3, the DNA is TGTGCCAGCAGTATACCGGGTCCTAACTACGAGCAGTACTTC. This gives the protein CASSIPGPNYEQYF.

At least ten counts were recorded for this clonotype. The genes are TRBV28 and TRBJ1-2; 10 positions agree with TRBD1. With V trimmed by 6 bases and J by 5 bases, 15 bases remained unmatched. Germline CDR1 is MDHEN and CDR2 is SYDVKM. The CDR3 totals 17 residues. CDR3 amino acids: CASSSVPGQGRLYGYTF. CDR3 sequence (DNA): TGTGCCAGCAGCTCTGTCCCGGGACAGGGGAGGCTATATGGCTACACCTTC.

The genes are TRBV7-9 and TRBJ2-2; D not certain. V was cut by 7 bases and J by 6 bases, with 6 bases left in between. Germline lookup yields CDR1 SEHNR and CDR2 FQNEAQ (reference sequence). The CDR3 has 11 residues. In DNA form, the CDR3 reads TGTGCCAGCACCAAATCCGGGGAGCTGTTTTTT. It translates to CASTKSGELFF.

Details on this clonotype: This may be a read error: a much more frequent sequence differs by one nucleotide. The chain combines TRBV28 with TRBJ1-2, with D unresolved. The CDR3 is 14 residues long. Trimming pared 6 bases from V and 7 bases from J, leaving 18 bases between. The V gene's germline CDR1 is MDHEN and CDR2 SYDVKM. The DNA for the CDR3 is TGTGCCAGCAGACCCAGTCATATGGGCTGTGGCTACACCTTC. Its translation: CASRPSHMGCGYTF.

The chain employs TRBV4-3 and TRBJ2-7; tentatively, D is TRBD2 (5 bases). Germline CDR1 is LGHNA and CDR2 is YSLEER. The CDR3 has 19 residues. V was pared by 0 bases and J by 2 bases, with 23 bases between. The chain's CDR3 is CASSQDLLSSVRAPYEQYF. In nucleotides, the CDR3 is TGCGCCAGCAGCCAAGATCTTCTAAGTAGCGTACGGGCGCCCTACGAGCAGTACTTC.

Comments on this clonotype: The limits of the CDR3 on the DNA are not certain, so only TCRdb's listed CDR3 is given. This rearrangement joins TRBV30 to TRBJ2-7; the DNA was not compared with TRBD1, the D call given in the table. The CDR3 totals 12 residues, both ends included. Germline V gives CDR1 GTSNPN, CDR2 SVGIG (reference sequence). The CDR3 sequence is CAWSPVAGGAFF.

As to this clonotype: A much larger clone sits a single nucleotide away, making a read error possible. Written as DNA, the CDR3 is TGCAGTGCTAGTAAGCCAACTGACACTGAAGCTTTCTTT. It encodes CSASKPTDTEAFF. This rearrangement joins TRBV20-1 to TRBJ1-1; D is ambiguous. V dropped 3 bases and J dropped 3 bases, with 11 bases sitting between them. Germline CDR1 and CDR2: DFQATT and SNEGSKA (reference sequence). This CDR3 has 13 residues.